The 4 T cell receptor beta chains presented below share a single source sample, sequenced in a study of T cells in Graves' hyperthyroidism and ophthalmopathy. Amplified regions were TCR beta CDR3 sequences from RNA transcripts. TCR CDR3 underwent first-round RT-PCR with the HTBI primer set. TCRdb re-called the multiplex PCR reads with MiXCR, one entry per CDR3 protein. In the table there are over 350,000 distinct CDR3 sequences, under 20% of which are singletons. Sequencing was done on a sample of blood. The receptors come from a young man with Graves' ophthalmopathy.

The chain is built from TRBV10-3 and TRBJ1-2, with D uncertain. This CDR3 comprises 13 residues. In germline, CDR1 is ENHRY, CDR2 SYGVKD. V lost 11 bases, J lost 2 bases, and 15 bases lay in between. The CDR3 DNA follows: TGTGCCGTACGGGCTATAGGAAACTATGGCTACACCTTC. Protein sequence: CAVRAIGNYGYTF.

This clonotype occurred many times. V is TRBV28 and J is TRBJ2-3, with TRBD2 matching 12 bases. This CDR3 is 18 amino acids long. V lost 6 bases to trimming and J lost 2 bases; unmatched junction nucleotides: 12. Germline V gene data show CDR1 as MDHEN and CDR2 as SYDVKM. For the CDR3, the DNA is TGTGCCAGCAGAAACAGACTAGCGGGGGTTACCTACACAGATACGCAGTATTTT. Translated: CASRNRLAGVTYTDTQYF.

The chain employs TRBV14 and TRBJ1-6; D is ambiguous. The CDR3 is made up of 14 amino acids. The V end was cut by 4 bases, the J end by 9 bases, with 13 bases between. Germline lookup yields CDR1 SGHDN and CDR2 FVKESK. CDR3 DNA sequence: TGTGCCAGCAGCCGCCAGGCGGGTGGTTCACCCCTCCACTTT. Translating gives CASSRQAGGSPLHF.

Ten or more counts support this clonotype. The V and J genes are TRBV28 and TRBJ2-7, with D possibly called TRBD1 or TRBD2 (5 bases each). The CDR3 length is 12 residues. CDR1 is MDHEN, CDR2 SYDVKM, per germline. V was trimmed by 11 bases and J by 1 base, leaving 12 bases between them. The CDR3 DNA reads TGTGCCGTTACGGGGCGGTCCTACGAGCAGTACTTC. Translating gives CAVTGRSYEQYF. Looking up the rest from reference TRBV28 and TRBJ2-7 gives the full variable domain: DVKVTQSSRYLVKRTGEKVFLECVQDMDHENMFWYRQDPGLGLRLIYFSYDVKMKEKGDIPEGYSVSREKKERFSLILESASTNQTSMYLCAVTGRSYEQYFGPGTRLTVT.